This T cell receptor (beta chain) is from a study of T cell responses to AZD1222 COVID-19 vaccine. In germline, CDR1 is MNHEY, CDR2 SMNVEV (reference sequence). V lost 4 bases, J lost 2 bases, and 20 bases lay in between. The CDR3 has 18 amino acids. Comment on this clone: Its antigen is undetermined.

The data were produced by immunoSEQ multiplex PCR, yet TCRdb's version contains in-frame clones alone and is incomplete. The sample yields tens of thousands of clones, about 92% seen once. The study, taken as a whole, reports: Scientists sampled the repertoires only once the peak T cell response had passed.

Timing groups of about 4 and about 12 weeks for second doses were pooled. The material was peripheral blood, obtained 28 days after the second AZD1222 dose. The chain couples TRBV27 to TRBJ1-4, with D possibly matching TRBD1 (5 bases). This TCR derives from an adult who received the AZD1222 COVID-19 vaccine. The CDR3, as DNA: TGTGCCAGCAGTTCTCTAGCGGGGCTCGCGAGCACTAATGAAAAACTGTTTTTT. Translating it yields CASSSLAGLASTNEKLFF.